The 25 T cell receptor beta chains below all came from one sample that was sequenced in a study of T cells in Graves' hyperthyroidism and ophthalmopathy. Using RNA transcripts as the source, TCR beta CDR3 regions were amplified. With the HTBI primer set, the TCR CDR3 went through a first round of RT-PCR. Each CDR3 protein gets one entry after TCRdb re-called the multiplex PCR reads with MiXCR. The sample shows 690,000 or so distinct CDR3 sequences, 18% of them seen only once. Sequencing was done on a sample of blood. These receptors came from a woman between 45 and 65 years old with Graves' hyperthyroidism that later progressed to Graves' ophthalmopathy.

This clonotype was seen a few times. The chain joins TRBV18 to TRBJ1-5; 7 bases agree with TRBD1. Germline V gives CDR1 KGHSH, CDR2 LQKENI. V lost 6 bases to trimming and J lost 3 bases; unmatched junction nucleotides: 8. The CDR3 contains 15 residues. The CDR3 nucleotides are TGTGCCAGCTCGCCCAAAACAGGGGACAATCAGCCCCAGCATTTT. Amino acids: CASSPKTGDNQPQHF. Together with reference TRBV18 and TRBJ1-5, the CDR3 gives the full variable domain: NAGVMQNPRHLVRRRGQEARLRCSPMKGHSHVYWYRQLPEEGLKFMVYLQKENIIDESGMPKERFSAEFPKEGPSILRIQQVVRGDSAAYFCASSPKTGDNQPQHFGDGTRLSIL.

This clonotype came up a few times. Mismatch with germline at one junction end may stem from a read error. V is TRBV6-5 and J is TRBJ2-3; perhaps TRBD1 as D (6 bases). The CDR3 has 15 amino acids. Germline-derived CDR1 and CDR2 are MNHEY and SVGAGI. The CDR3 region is CASNYGQQGTDTQYF. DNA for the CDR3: TGTGCCAGCAATTACGGCCAGCAGGGGACAGATACGCAGTATTTT.

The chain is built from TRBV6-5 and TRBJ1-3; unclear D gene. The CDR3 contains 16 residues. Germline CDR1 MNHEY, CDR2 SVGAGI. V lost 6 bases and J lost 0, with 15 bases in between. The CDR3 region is CASRDDKAVSGNTIYF. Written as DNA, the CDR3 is TGTGCCAGCAGGGACGATAAGGCAGTCTCTGGAAACACCATATATTTT.

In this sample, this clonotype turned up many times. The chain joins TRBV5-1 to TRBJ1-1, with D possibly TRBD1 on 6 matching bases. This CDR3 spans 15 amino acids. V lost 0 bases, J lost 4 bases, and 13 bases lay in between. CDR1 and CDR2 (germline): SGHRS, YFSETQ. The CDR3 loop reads CASSLERTEFTEAFF. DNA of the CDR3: TGCGCCAGCAGCTTGGAGCGGACAGAATTCACTGAAGCTTTCTTT.

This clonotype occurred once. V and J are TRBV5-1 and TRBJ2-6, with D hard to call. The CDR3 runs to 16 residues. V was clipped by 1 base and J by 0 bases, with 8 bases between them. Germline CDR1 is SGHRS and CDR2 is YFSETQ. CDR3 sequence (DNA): TGCGCCAGCAGCTTGTCTCTGGCCTCTGGGGCCAACGTCCTGACTTTC. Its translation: CASSLSLASGANVLTF. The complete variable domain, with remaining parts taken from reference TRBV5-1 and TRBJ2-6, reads KAGVTQTPRYLIKTRGQQVTLSCSPISGHRSVSWYQQTPGQGLQFLFEYFSETQRNKGNFPGRFSGRQFSNSRSEMNVSTLELGDSALYLCASSLSLASGANVLTFGAGSRLTVL.

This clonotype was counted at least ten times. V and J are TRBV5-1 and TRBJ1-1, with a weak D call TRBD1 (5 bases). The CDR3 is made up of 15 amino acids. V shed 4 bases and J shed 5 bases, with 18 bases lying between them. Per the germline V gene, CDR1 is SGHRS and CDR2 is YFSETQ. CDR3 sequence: CASSEFRDSGTEAFF. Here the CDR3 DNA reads TGCGCCAGCAGCGAGTTCCGGGACTCGGGTACTGAAGCTTTCTTT. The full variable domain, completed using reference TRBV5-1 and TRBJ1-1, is KAGVTQTPRYLIKTRGQQVTLSCSPISGHRSVSWYQQTPGQGLQFLFEYFSETQRNKGNFPGRFSGRQFSNSRSEMNVSTLELGDSALYLCASSEFRDSGTEAFFGQGTRLTVV.

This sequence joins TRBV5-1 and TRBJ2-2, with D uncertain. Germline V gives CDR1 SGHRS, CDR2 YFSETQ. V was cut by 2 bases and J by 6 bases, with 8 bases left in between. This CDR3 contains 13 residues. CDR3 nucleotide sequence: TGCGCCAGCAGCTTCGAAGAGTCCGGGGAGCTGTTTTTT. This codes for CASSFEESGELFF.

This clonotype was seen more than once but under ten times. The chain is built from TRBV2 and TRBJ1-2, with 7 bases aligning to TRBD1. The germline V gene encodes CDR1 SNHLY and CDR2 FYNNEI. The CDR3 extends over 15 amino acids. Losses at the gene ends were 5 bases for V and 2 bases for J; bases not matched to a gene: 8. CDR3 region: CASSPPTGPNYGYTF. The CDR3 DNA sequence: TGTGCCAGCAGTCCCCCGACAGGGCCCAACTATGGCTACACCTTC.

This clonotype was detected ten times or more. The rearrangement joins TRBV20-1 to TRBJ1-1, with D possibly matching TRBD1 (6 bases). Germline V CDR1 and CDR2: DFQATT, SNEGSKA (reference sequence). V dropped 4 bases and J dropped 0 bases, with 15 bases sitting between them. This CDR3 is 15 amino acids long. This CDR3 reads CSATAPRGMNTEAFF. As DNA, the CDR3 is TGCAGTGCTACCGCCCCCAGGGGAATGAACACTGAAGCTTTCTTT.

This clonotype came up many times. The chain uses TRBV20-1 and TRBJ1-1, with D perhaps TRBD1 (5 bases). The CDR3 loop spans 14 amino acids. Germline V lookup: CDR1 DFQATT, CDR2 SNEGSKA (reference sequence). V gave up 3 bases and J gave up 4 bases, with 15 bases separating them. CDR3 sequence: CSARGAGKGTEAFF. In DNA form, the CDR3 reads TGCAGTGCTAGGGGTGCAGGGAAGGGCACTGAAGCTTTCTTT.

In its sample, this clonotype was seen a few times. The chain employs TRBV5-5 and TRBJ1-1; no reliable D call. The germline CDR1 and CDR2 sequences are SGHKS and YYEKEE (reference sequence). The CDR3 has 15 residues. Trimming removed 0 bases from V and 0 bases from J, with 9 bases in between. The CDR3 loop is CASSLGAFMNTEAFF. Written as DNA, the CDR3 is TGTGCCAGCAGCTTGGGAGCATTTATGAACACTGAAGCTTTCTTT.

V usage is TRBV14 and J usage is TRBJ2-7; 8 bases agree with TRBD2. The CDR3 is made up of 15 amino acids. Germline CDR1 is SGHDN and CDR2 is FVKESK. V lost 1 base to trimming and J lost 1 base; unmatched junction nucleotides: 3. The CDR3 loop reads CASSQASGGSYEQYF. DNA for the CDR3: TGTGCCAGCAGCCAAGCAAGCGGGGGATCCTACGAGCAGTACTTC.

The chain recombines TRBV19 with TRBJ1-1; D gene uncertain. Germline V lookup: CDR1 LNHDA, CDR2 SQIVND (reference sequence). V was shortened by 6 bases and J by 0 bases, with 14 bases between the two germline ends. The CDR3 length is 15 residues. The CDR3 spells CASSTFEGMNTEAFF. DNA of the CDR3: TGTGCCAGTAGCACATTTGAGGGCATGAACACTGAAGCTTTCTTT.

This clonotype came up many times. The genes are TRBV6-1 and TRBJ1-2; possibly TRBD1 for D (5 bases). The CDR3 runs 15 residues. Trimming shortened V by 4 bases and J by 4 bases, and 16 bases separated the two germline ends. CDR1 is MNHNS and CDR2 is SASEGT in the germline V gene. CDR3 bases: TGTGCCAGCAGTGTTGACAGCCACCTAGGCTATGGCTACACCTTC. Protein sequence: CASSVDSHLGYGYTF.

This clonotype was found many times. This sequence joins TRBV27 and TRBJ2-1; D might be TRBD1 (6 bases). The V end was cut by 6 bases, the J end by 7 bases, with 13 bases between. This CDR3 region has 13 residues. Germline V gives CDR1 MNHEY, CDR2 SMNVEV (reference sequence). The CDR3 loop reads CASSVQGVNEQFF. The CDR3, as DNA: TGTGCCAGCAGCGTACAGGGTGTGAATGAGCAGTTCTTC.

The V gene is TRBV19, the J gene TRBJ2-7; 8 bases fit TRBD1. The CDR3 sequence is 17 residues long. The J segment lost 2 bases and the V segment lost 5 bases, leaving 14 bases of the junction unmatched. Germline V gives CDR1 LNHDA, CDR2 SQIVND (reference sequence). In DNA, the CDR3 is TGTGCCAGTAGTGCTTTACCCGGGACAGGTATCCCCTACGAGCAGTACTTC. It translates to CASSALPGTGIPYEQYF.

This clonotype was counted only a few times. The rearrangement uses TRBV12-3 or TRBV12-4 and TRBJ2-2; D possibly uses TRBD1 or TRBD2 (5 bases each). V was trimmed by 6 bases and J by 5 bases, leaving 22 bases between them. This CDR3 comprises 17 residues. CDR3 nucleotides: TGTGCCAGCAGCCCCCACACGGACGAGGGGCGAACCGGGGAGCTGTTTTTT. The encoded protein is CASSPHTDEGRTGELFF.

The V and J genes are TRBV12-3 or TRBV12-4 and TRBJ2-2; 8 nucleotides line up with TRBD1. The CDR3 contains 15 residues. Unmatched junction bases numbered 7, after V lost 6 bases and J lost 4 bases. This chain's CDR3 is CASRWTGTTTGELFF. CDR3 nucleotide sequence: TGTGCCAGCAGATGGACAGGGACCACCACCGGGGAGCTGTTTTTT.

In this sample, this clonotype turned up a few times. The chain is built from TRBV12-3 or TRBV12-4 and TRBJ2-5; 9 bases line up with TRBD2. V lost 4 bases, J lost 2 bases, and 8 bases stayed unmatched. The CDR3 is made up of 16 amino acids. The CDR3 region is CASSSLAAGGQETQYF. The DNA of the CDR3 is TGTGCCAGCAGTTCCCTTGCCGCGGGGGGGCAAGAGACCCAGTACTTC.

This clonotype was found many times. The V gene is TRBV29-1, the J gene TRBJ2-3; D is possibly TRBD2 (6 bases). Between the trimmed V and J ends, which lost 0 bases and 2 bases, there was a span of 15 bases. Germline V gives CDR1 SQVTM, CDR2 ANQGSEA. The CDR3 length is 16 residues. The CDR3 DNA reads TGCAGCGTTGAAGACATAGTGCGGAGGGCCACAGATACGCAGTATTTT. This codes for CSVEDIVRRATDTQYF.

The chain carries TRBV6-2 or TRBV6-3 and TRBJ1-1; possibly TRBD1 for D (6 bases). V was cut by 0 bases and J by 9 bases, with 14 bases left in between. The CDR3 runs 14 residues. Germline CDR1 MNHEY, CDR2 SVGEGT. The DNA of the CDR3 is TGTGCCAGCAGTTACTCGAGGGGGACTCTGAAAGCTTTCTTT. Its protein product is CASSYSRGTLKAFF.

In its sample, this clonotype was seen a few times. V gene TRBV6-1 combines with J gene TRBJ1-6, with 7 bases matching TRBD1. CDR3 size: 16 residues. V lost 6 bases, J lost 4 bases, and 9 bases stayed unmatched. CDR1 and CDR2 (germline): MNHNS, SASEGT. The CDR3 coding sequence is TGTGCCAGCAGGTGGGCAACAGGGGCGTATAATTCACCCCTCCACTTT. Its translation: CASRWATGAYNSPLHF.

The CDR3 sequence is CASSLYLDGSGNTIYF. In DNA, the CDR3 is TGTGCCAGCAGCCTATACTTAGACGGATCTGGAAACACCATATATTTT. The V gene is TRBV7-2, the J gene TRBJ1-3; the D is unclear. The CDR3 has 16 amino acids. The ends were cut back, 5 bases at V and 1 base at J, with 15 bases in the middle. The germline V gene encodes CDR1 SGHTA and CDR2 FQGNSA. Full variable domain (rest looked up from reference TRBV7-2 and TRBJ1-3): GAGVSQSPSNKVTEKGKDVELRCDPISGHTALYWYRQSLGQGLEFLIYFQGNSAPDKSGLPSDRFSAERTGGSVSTLTIQRTQQEDSAVYLCASSLYLDGSGNTIYFGEGSWLTVV.

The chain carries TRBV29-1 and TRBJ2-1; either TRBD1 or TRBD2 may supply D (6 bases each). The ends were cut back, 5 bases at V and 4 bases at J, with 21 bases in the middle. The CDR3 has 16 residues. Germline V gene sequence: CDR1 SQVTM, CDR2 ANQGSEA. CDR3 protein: CSVSPSLGAGYNEQFF. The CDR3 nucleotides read TGCAGCGTTTCCCCTTCACTGGGGGCGGGATACAATGAGCAGTTCTTC.

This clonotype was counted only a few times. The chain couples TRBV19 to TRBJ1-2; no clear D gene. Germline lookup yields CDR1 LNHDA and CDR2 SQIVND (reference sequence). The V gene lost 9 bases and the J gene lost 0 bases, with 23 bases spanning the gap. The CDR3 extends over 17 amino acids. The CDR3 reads CASKPRNVEVANYGYTF. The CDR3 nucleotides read TGTGCCAGCAAACCCAGGAATGTTGAGGTGGCTAACTATGGCTACACCTTC.